There are a few counts of the clone carrying this T cell receptor beta chain. Antigen unknown. The V and J ends lost 4 bases and 1 base, in that order; junction bases with no gene match: 1. Germline values: CDR1 SGHRS, CDR2 YFSETQ. The CDR3 contains 14 residues. The donors, nominally healthy at sampling, likely had unrecorded immune exposures. 13 Jbeta primers and 60 Vbeta primers were used for the PCR. Assay used: immunoSEQ multiplex PCR; TCRdb lists only in-frame clones, some missing. The profile shows under 200,000 clones, about 79% of them singletons. The source of the sample is a study of cytomegalovirus exposure and HLA in healthy donors. General study findings and limits: TCR beta V- and J-gene trimming was later associated with a missense DCLRE1C variant.

The sample comprised PBMCs. V usage is TRBV5-1 and J usage is TRBJ1-1; 10 bases map to TRBD1. The clonotype originates from a man between 50 and 59 years old in good health and CMV-seropositive. CDR3 amino acids: CASSRTGGNTEAFF. The CDR3 coding sequence is TGCGCCAGCAGCAGGACAGGGGGGAACACTGAAGCTTTCTTT.